These 13 T cell receptor beta chains share one sample of origin, sequenced in a study of cytomegalovirus exposure and HLA in healthy donors. The PCR had 60 Vbeta and 13 Jbeta primers. The protocol was immunoSEQ multiplex PCR, while the TCRdb copy is restricted to in-frame clones and leaves out a portion. The sample records under 150,000 clones, about 82% being singletons. Sequencing used PBMCs. Receptor source: a woman aged 40 to 49 in good health and CMV-seropositive.

In its sample, this clone was seen a few times. The chain recombines TRBV7-9 with TRBJ1-1, with D unresolved. The CDR3 loop spans 15 amino acids. Germline V gives CDR1 SEHNR, CDR2 FQNEAQ (reference sequence). V lost 2 bases to trimming and J lost 7 bases, with 17 bases between them. The CDR3 spells CASSLLSPSRGEAFF. The CDR3 coding sequence is TGTGCCAGCAGCTTACTGTCACCCTCTCGGGGTGAAGCTTTCTTT.

This sequence joins TRBV23-1 and TRBJ1-1; D ambiguous. TRBV23-1 is annotated as an ORF whose role is uncertain. The length of the CDR3 is 13 residues. Trimming cost V 8 bases and J 5 bases, with 15 bases left between them. The CDR3 sequence is CASHDQAGTEAFF. CDR3 nucleotides: TGCGCCAGCCACGACCAGGCAGGAACTGAAGCTTTCTTT.

This chain links TRBV19 with TRBJ1-6, with unresolved D. The CDR3 covers 13 residues. Germline V gene sequence: CDR1 LNHDA, CDR2 SQIVND (reference sequence). V shed 4 bases and J shed 14 bases, with 15 bases lying between them. The CDR3 protein is CASSTRGSPALHF. The DNA for the CDR3 is TGTGCCAGTAGTACCCGGGGAAGTCCGGCCCTCCACTTT.

This chain connects TRBV12-5 to TRBJ2-1; 8 nucleotides line up with TRBD1. CDR3 length: 16 amino acids. V was pared by 0 bases and J by 8 bases, with 9 bases of the junction left unmatched. CDR1 and CDR2 from the germline V gene are LGHNT and FRNRAP. CDR3 in DNA: TGTGCTAGTGGTTTGGTACTGGGACAGGTTAAATATGAGCAGTTCTTC. Its translation: CASGLVLGQVKYEQFF.

J is TRBJ2-5 and V is TRBV5-1, with TRBD1 matching 9 bases. This CDR3 region has 14 residues. The germline gives CDR1 SGHRS, CDR2 YFSETQ. Germline trimming cut 4 bases from V and 4 bases from J; bases unmatched to any gene: 5. The CDR3 sequence: CASSDGQGRETQYF. As DNA, the CDR3 is TGCGCCAGCAGCGATGGACAGGGGCGAGAGACCCAGTACTTC.

There are a few counts of this clone. V is TRBV6-6 and J is TRBJ1-1; perhaps TRBD1 as D (5 bases). Per germline, CDR1 MNHNY and CDR2 SVGAGI (reference sequence). V shed 6 bases and J shed 0 bases, with 11 bases lying between them. The CDR3 is made up of 14 amino acids. Here the CDR3 DNA reads TGTGCCAGCAGGCCATTGACAGTGAACACTGAAGCTTTCTTT. It is translated as CASRPLTVNTEAFF.

V gene TRBV6-4 combines with J gene TRBJ2-1; D is possibly TRBD2 (6 bases). Germline V gene data show CDR1 as MRHNA and CDR2 as SNTAGT. V lost 2 bases and J 1 base, leaving 6 bases between the germline ends. CDR3 length: 14 amino acids. CDR3: CASSDGGSYNEQFF. Here the CDR3 DNA reads TGTGCCAGCAGTGACGGGGGGTCCTACAATGAGCAGTTCTTC.

The chain links TRBV5-6 to TRBJ2-2; TRBD2 matches at 8 bases. The CDR3 has 16 residues. In germline, CDR1 is SGHDT, CDR2 YYEEEE. V dropped 5 bases and J dropped 9; count of bases not matched to a gene: 15. This CDR3 is CASRLSGSGVERELFF. The CDR3 bases are TGTGCCAGCAGACTGAGCGGGAGTGGAGTCGAAAGGGAGCTGTTTTTT.

J is TRBJ2-1 and V is TRBV29-1, with D possibly TRBD2 on 5 matching bases. The CDR3 runs 15 residues. The germline V gene encodes CDR1 SQVTM and CDR2 ANQGSEA. V lost 3 bases, J lost 3 bases, and 15 bases lay in between. The CDR3: CSVETWETIYNEQFF. The CDR3 DNA sequence: TGCAGCGTTGAGACGTGGGAGACGATCTACAATGAGCAGTTCTTC.

This chain links TRBV19 with TRBJ2-2, with TRBD1 matching 9 bases. Trimming at V came to 4 bases and at J to 6 bases, leaving 3 bases not matched to a gene. The CDR3 is made up of 14 amino acids. Germline V CDR1 and CDR2: LNHDA, SQIVND (reference sequence). CDR3 loop: CASSKDRGPGELFF. The CDR3 nucleotides are TGTGCCAGTAGTAAGGACAGGGGCCCCGGGGAGCTGTTTTTT.

This clone has a single count. The CDR3: CASTDRGDSYEQYF. The CDR3 DNA follows: TGTGCCAGCACGGACAGGGGTGACTCCTACGAGCAGTACTTC. The chain carries TRBV21-1 and TRBJ2-7; the D segment call TRBD1 is taken from the table without a DNA check. TRBV21-1 is designated a pseudogene. This CDR3 is 14 amino acids long.

This chain connects TRBV6-1 to TRBJ1-5; possibly TRBD1 for D (6 bases). CDR1 is MNHNS and CDR2 is SASEGT in the germline V gene. Between the trimmed V and J ends, which lost 4 bases and 3 bases, there was a span of 19 bases. CDR3 length: 17 amino acids. CDR3 loop: CASSGRTDFSYNQPQHF. The CDR3 nucleotides read TGTGCCAGCAGTGGTCGGACAGATTTTTCGTACAATCAGCCCCAGCATTTT.

The chain employs TRBV11-2 and TRBJ2-3; D is perhaps TRBD2 (5 bases). V was clipped by 7 bases and J by 2 bases, with 19 bases between them. CDR1 is SGHAT and CDR2 is FQNNGV in the germline V gene. The CDR3 loop spans 16 amino acids. CDR3 region: CASTRRISAITDTQYF. The DNA of the CDR3 is TGTGCCAGCACCCGCCGGATTAGCGCGATCACAGATACGCAGTATTTT.